Reported below is one TCR beta chain. Its antigen is as yet unknown. The CDR3 is made up of 12 amino acids. V was pared by 8 bases and J by 9 bases, with 14 bases between. The germline V gene has CDR1 SGHVS and CDR2 FNYEAQ. The sample comes from a study of T-cell memory formation after mild COVID-19. Study as a whole: Largely, TCR clusters stayed within a single donor.

Libraries for TCRalpha and TCRbeta carried sample barcodes and unique molecular identifiers via 5'RACE. TCRdb reanalysed the 5' RACE reads using MiXCR and keeps one entry per CDR3 protein. The sample holds almost 550,000 distinct CDR3 sequences; roughly 20% are singletons and the top ten take about an eighth. Study findings and constraints: Detection of some responders pre-infection suggested pre-existing cross-reactive memory T cells participated. A second wave expanding day 15 to 37 was CD4+-biased; contracting clones were balanced.

The sequencing input was PBMCs or a T cell subset sorted from them (not recorded which). This TCR derives from an adult woman who had mild COVID-19 (a few samples of this study predate the infection). Cell type and time point are not known. The chain uses TRBV7-6 and TRBJ2-1; D might be TRBD1 (6 bases). The CDR3 is CASQGSVGEQFF. As DNA, the CDR3 is TGTGCCAGCCAGGGGTCTGTGGGTGAGCAGTTCTTC. Variable domain in full (rest from reference TRBV7-6 and TRBJ2-1): GAGVSQSPRYKVTKRGQDVALRCDPISGHVSLYWYRQALGQGPEFLTYFNYEAQQDKSGLPNDRFSAERPEGSISTLTIQRTEQRDSAMYRCASQGSVGEQFFGPGTRLTVL.